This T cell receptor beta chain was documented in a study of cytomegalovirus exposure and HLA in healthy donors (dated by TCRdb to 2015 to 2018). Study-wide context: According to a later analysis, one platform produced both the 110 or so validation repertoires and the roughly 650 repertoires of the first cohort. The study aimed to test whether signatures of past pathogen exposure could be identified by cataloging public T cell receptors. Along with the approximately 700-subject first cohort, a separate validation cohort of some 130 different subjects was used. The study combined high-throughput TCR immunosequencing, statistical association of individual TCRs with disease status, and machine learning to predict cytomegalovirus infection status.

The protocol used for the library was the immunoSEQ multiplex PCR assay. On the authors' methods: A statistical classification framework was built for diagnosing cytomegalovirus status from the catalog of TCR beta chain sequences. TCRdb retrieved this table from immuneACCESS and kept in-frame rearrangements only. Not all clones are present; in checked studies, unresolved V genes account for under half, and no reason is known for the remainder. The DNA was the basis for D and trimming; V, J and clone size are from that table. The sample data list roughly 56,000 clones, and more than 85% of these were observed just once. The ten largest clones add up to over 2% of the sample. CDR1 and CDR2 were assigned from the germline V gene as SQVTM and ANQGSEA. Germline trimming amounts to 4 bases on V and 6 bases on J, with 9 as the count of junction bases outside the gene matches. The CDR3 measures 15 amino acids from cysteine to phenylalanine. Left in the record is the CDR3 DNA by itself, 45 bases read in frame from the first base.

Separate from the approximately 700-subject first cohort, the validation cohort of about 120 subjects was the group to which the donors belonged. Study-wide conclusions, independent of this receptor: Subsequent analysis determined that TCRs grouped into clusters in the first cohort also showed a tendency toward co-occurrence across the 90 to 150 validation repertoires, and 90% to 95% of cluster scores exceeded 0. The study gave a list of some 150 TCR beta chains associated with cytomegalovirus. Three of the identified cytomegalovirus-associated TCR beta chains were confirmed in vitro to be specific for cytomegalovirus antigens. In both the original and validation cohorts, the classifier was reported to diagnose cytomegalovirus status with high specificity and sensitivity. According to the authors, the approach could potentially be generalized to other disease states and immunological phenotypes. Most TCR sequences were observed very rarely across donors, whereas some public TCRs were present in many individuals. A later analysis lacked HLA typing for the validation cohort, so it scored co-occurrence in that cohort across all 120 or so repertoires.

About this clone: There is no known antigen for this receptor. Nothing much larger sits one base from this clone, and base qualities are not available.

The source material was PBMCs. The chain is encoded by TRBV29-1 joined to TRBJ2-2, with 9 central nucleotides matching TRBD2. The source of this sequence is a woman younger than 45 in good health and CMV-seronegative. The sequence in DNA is TGCAGCGTTGGGGGAATAGCGGGAGACCCCGGGGAGCTGTTTTTT. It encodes CSVGGIAGDPGELFF.